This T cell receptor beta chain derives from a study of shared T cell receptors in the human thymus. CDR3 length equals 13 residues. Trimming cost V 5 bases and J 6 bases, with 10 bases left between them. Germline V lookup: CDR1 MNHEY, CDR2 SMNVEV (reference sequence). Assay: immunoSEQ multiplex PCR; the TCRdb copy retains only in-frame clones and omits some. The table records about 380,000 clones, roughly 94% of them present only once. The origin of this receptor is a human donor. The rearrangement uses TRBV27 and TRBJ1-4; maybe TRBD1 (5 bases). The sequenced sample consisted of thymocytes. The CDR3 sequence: CASSPGPYEKLFF. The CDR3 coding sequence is TGTGCCAGCAGTCCGGGACCCTATGAAAAACTGTTTTTT. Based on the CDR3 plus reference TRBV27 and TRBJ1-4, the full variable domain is EAQVTQNPRYLITVTGKKLTVTCSQNMNHEYMSWYRQDPGLGLRQIYYSMNVEVTDKGDVPEGYKVSRKEKRNFPLILESPSPNQTSLYFCASSPGPYEKLFFGSGTQLSVL.